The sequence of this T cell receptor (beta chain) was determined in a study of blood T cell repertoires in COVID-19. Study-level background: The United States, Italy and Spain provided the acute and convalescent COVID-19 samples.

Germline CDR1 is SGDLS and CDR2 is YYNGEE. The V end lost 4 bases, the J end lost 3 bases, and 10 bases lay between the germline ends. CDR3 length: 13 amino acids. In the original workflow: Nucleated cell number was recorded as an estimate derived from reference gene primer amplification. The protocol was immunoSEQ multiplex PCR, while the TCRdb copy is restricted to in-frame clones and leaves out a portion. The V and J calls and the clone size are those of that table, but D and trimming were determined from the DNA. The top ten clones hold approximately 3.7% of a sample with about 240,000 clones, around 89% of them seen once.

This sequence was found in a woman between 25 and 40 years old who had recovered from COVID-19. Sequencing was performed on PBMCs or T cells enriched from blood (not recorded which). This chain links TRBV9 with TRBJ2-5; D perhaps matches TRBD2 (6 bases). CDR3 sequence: CASSRRGKETQYF. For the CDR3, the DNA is TGTGCCAGCAGCCGACGGGGGAAAGAGACCCAGTACTTC.